This T cell receptor (beta chain) was recorded in a study of shared clonotypes between healthy human individuals. The study's findings and limits: The small donor group covered limited genetic and exposure diversity. Sequencing depth was predicted to influence how clonotypes are shared among donors.

This clone was recorded once. Its antigen is unidentified. Different DNA sequences within this sample yield the same CDR3. The table came from immunoSEQ multiplex PCR; TCRdb's copy has only in-frame clones and leaves some out. Among some 2 million clones, roughly 94% were seen once, and the ten largest hold 0.9% to 1.3%. Terminally differentiated effector memory CD45RA+ cells were excluded from the naive CD8 cells, which were CD45RO-negative and positively selected for CCR7. Those who donated, Caucasian adults without exception, all lived in Nashville, Tennessee. V was cut by 3 bases and J by 4 bases, with 10 bases left in between. The CDR3 runs to 14 residues. Germline V CDR1 and CDR2: MDHEN, SYDVKM.

Sequenced material: naive CD8+ T cells sorted from blood. This clonotype was sampled from a man aged 18 to 29 in good health. The chain links TRBV28 to TRBJ1-5; TRBD1 is a possible D gene (6 bases). The CDR3 loop is CASSFRGGNQPQHF. The DNA of the CDR3 is TGTGCCAGCAGTTTTAGGGGGGGAAATCAGCCCCAGCATTTT.